The 10 T cell receptor beta chains given below trace back to one sample, sequenced in a study of blood T cell repertoires in COVID-19. This table comes from immunoSEQ multiplex PCR, and its TCRdb copy is limited to in-frame clones, with some not included. The table lists under 150,000 clones, around 83% of them singletons. The sample taken for sequencing was peripheral blood. All receptors derive from a man aged 35-49 years with active or convalescent COVID-19.

This chain joins TRBV7-3 and TRBJ1-1; D perhaps matches TRBD1 (5 bases). Germline V gives CDR1 SGHTA, CDR2 FQGTGA. The CDR3 is 14 residues long. Trimming shortened V by 5 bases and J by 1 base, and 11 bases separated the two germline ends. CDR3 DNA: TGTGCCAGCAGCCCGGGACTCAAGAACACTGAAGCTTTCTTT. Its protein is CASSPGLKNTEAFF.

The V call is TRBV25-1, the J call TRBJ2-3, with a tentative D call TRBD1 (6 bases). The CDR3 sequence is 15 residues long. The germline V gene has CDR1 MGHDK and CDR2 SYGVNS. V was trimmed by 7 bases and J by 3 bases, leaving 17 bases between them. Written as DNA, the CDR3 is TGTGCCAGCACCACCTCAGGGGCCCCGACAGATACGCAGTATTTT. Amino acid sequence: CASTTSGAPTDTQYF.

This sequence joins TRBV7-3 and TRBJ1-5; 8 bases agree with TRBD1. V trimming: 2 bases; J trimming: 7 bases; junction bases outside the gene matches: 4. This CDR3 is 14 amino acids long. Germline CDR1 is SGHTA and CDR2 is FQGTGA. Here the CDR3 DNA reads TGTGCCAGCAGCTTACTCCAGGGGGCGCAGCCCCAGCATTTT. Its protein product is CASSLLQGAQPQHF.

This chain uses TRBV18 with TRBJ1-1; D not resolved. The CDR3 is 14 amino acids. Trimming pared 3 bases from V and 5 bases from J, leaving 13 bases between. The germline V gene encodes CDR1 KGHSH and CDR2 LQKENI. CDR3 region: CASSPLTRPTEAFF. The CDR3 DNA reads as TGTGCCAGCTCACCTCTGACACGGCCGACTGAAGCTTTCTTT. Filled out from reference TRBV18 and TRBJ1-1, the complete variable domain reads NAGVMQNPRHLVRRRGQEARLRCSPMKGHSHVYWYRQLPEEGLKFMVYLQKENIIDESGMPKERFSAEFPKEGPSILRIQQVVRGDSAAYFCASSPLTRPTEAFFGQGTRLTVV.

The rearrangement uses TRBV6-4 and TRBJ2-3; 8 nucleotides line up with TRBD2. Germline V CDR1 and CDR2: MRHNA, SNTAGT. J was trimmed by 4 bases and V by 0 bases; bases with no gene match: 0. The CDR3 spans 14 residues. CDR3 DNA: TGTGCCAGCAGTGACTCGACTAGCGCAGATACGCAGTATTTT. Protein sequence: CASSDSTSADTQYF.

The chain employs TRBV3-1 (or the pseudogene TRBV3-2) and TRBJ2-1, with D possibly matching TRBD2 (5 bases). V lost 0 bases, J lost 6 bases, and 12 bases lay in between. The CDR3 totals 15 residues. Germline values: CDR1 LGHDT, CDR2 YNNKEL (reference sequence). CDR3 nucleotides: TGTGCCAGCAGCCAAGAGCTCACTAGGGCCAATGAGCAGTTCTTC. Translation: CASSQELTRANEQFF.

This chain uses TRBV19 with TRBJ1-6, with D possibly TRBD1 on 6 matching bases. The CDR3 loop spans 15 amino acids. V gave up 4 bases and J gave up 5 bases, with 12 bases separating them. Germline assignment: CDR1 LNHDA and CDR2 SQIVND (reference sequence). CDR3: CASSTSHRDNSPLHF. DNA for the CDR3: TGTGCCAGTAGTACTTCTCACAGGGATAATTCACCCCTCCACTTT.

In this sample, this clone turned up once. The chain is built from TRBV9 and TRBJ1-2; D might be TRBD1 (6 bases). Trimming stripped 7 bases from V and 1 base from J, with 14 bases between. CDR1 is SGDLS, CDR2 YYNGEE, per germline. The CDR3 covers 14 residues. DNA for the CDR3: TGTGCCAGCCACAGGGATGGGCTTAACTATGGCTACACCTTC. It is translated as CASHRDGLNYGYTF.

This clone has only a few counts. Here the CDR3 DNA reads TGTGCCAGCAGCGTCGACAGGAACACTGAAGCTTTCTTT. Encoded protein: CASSVDRNTEAFF. The genes are TRBV7-3 and TRBJ1-1; tentatively, D is TRBD1 (5 bases). V was clipped by 5 bases and J by 1 base, with 8 bases between them. The CDR3 contains 13 residues. In germline, CDR1 is SGHTA, CDR2 FQGTGA. The variable domain in full, completed from reference TRBV7-3 and TRBJ1-1, reads GAGVSQTPSNKVTEKGKYVELRCDPISGHTALYWYRQSLGQGPEFLIYFQGTGAADDSGLPNDRFFAVRPEGSVSTLKIQRTERGDSAVYLCASSVDRNTEAFFGQGTRLTVV.

The genes are TRBV5-1 and TRBJ2-7; D is possibly TRBD2 (6 bases). Germline values: CDR1 SGHRS, CDR2 YFSETQ. The CDR3 sequence is 14 residues long. The ends were cut back, 0 bases at V and 2 bases at J, with 9 bases in the middle. The CDR3: CASSLGRETYEQYF. For the CDR3, the DNA is TGCGCCAGCAGCTTGGGGAGGGAAACCTACGAGCAGTACTTC.